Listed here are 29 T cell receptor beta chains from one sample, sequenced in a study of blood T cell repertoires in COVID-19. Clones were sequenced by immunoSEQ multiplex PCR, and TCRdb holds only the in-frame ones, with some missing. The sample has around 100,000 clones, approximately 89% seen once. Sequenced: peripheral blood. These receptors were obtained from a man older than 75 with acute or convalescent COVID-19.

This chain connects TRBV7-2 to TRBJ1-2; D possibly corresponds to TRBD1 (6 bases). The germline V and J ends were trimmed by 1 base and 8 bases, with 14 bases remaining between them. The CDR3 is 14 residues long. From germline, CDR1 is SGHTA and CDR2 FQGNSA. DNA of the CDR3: TGTGCCAGCAGCTTAGATTCTGGGGGCGGCGGCTACACCTTC. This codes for CASSLDSGGGGYTF.

The DNA of the CDR3 is TGTGCCAGCAGCTTGGGGAGAAAGACCCAGTACTTC. Residues: CASSLGRKTQYF. The chain couples TRBV5-5 to TRBJ2-5; D call uncertain. The CDR3 sequence is 12 residues long. Trimming took off 0 bases at V and 6 bases at J, with 6 bases between the two ends. Germline CDR1 reads SGHKS; CDR2 reads YYEKEE (reference sequence). The complete variable domain, with remaining parts taken from reference TRBV5-5 and TRBJ2-5, reads DAGVTQSPTHLIKTRGQQVTLRCSPISGHKSVSWYQQVLGQGPQFIFQYYEKEERGRGNFPDRFSARQFPNYSSELNVNALLLGDSALYLCASSLGRKTQYFGPGTRLLVL.

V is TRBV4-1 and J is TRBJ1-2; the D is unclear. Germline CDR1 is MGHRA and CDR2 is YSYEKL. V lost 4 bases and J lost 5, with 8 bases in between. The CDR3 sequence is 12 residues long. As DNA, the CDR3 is TGCGCCAGCAGCCTAGGCGGGTATGGCTACACCTTC. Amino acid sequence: CASSLGGYGYTF.

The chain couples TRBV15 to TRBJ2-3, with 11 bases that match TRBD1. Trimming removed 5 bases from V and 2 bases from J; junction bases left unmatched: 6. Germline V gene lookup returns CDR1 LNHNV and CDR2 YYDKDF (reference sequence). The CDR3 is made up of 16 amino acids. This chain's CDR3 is CATSEDRGQSTDTQYF. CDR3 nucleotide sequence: TGTGCCACCAGCGAGGACAGGGGGCAGTCCACAGATACGCAGTATTTT.

The CDR3 here is CASSPHGMSTIIQYF. For the CDR3, the DNA is TGTGCCAGCAGTCCGCACGGGATGTCTACAATCATTCAGTACTTC. J is TRBJ2-4 and V is TRBV6-5; perhaps TRBD2 as D (5 bases). The CDR3 has 15 residues. Per the germline V gene, CDR1 is MNHEY and CDR2 is SVGAGI. With 5 bases removed from V and 9 bases from J, the gap between germline ends came to 20 bases.

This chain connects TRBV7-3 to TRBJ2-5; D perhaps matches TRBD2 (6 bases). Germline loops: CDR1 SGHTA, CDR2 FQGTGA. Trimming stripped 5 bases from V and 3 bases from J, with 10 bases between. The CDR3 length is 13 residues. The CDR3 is CASSRTIKETQYF. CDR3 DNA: TGTGCCAGCAGCCGGACTATTAAAGAGACCCAGTACTTC.

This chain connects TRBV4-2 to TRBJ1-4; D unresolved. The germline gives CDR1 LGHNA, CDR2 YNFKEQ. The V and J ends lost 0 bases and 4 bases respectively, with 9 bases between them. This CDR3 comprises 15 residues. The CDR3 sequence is CASSQDRGSNEKLFF. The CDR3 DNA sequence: TGTGCCAGCAGCCAAGACCGAGGCAGTAATGAAAAACTGTTTTTT.

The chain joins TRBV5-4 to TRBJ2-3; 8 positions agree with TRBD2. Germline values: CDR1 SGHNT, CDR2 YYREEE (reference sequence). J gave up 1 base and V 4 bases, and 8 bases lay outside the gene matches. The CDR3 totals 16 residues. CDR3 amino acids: CASSPGGRGGTDTQYF. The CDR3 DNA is TGTGCCAGCAGCCCCGGGGGGCGGGGGGGCACAGATACGCAGTATTTT.

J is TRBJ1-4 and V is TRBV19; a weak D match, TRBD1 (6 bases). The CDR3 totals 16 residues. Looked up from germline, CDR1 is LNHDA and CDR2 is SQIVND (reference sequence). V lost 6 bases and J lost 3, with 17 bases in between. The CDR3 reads CASRPRTGTANEKLFF. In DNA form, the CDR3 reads TGTGCCAGTAGGCCTCGAACAGGGACGGCTAATGAAAAACTGTTTTTT.

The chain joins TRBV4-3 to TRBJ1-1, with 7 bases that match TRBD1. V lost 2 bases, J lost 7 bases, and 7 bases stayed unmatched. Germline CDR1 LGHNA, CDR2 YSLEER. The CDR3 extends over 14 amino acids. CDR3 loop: CASSQQTGFGEAFF. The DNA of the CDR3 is TGCGCCAGCAGCCAACAGACAGGGTTCGGTGAAGCTTTCTTT.

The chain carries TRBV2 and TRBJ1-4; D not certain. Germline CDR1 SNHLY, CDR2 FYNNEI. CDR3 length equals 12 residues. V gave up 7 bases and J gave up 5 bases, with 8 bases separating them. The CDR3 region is CASMRGNEKLFF. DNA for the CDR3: TGTGCCAGCATGCGCGGGAATGAAAAACTGTTTTTT. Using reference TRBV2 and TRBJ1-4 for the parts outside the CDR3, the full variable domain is EPEVTQTPSHQVTQMGQEVILRCVPISNHLYFYWYRQILGQKVEFLVSFYNNEISEKSEIFDDQFSVERPDGSNFTLKIRSTKLEDSAMYFCASMRGNEKLFFGSGTQLSVL.

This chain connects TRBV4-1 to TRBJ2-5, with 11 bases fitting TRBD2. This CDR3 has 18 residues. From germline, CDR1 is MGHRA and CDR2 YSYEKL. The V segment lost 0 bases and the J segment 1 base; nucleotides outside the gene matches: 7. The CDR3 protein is CASSQEIGLAGGQETQYF. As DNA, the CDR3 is TGCGCCAGCAGCCAAGAAATCGGGCTAGCGGGGGGCCAAGAGACCCAGTACTTC.

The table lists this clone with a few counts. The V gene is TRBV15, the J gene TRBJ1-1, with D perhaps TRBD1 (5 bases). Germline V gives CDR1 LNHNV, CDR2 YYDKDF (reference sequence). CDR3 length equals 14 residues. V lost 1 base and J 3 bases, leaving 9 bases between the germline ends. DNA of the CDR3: TGTGCCACCAGCAGAGGAGGAGGGGACACTGAAGCTTTCTTT. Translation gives CATSRGGGDTEAFF.

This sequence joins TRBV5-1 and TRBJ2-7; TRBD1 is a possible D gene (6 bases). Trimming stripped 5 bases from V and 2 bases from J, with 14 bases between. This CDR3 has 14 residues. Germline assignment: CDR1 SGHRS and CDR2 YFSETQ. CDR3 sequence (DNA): TGCGCCAGCAGGAGGGGGACGGTTGCCTACGAGCAGTACTTC. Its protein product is CASRRGTVAYEQYF.

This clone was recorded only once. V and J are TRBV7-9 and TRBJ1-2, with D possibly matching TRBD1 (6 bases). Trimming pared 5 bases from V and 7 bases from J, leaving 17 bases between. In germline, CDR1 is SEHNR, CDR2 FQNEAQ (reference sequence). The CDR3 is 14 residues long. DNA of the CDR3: TGTGCCAGCAGCCTTTCGACAGGCGTCGGTGGCTACACCTTC. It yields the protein CASSLSTGVGGYTF. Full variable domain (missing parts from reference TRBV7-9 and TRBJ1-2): DTGVSQNPRHKITKRGQNVTFRCDPISEHNRLYWYRQTLGQGPEFLTYFQNEAQLEKSRLLSDRFSAERPKGSFSTLEIQRTEQGDSAMYLCASSLSTGVGGYTFGSGTRLTVV.

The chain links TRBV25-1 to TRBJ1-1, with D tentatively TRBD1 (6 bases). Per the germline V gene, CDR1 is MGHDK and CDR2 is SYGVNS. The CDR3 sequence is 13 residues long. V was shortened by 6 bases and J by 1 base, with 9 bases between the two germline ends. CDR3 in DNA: TGTGCCAGCAGGATGACAGGGAACACTGAAGCTTTCTTT. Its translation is CASRMTGNTEAFF.

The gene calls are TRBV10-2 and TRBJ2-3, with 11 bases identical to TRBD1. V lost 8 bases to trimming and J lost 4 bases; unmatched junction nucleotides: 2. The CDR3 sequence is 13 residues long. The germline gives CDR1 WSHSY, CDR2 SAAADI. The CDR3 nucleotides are TGCGCCAGCCGGACAGGGGGCGCAGATACGCAGTATTTT. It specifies CASRTGGADTQYF.

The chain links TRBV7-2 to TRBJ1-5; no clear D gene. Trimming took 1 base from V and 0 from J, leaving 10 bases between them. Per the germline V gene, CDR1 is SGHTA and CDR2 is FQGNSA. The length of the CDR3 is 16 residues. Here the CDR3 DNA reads TGTGCCAGCAGCTTAGTTGGAGGGCATAGCAATCAGCCCCAGCATTTT. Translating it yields CASSLVGGHSNQPQHF. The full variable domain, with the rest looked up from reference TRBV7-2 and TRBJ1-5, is GAGVSQSPSNKVTEKGKDVELRCDPISGHTALYWYRQSLGQGLEFLIYFQGNSAPDKSGLPSDRFSAERTGGSVSTLTIQRTQQEDSAVYLCASSLVGGHSNQPQHFGDGTRLSIL.

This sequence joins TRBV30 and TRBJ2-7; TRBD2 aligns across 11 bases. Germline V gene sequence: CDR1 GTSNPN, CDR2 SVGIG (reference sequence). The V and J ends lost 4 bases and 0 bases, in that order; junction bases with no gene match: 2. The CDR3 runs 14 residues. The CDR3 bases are TGTGCCTGGAAGACTAGCGGGACCTCCTACGAGCAGTACTTC. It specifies CAWKTSGTSYEQYF. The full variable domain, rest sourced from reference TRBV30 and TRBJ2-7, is SQTIHQWPATLVQPVGSPLSLECTVEGTSNPNLYWYRQAAGRGLQLLFYSVGIGQISSEVPQNLSASRPQDRQFILSSKKLLLSDSGFYLCAWKTSGTSYEQYFGPGTRLTVT.

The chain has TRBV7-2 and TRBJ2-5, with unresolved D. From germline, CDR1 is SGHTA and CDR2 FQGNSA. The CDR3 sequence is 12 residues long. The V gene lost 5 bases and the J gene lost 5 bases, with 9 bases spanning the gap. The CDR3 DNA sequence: TGTGCCAGCAGCGTAGTCGGGGAGACCCAGTACTTC. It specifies CASSVVGETQYF. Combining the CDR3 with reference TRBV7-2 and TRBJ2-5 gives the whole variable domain GAGVSQSPSNKVTEKGKDVELRCDPISGHTALYWYRQSLGQGLEFLIYFQGNSAPDKSGLPSDRFSAERTGGSVSTLTIQRTQQEDSAVYLCASSVVGETQYFGPGTRLLVL.

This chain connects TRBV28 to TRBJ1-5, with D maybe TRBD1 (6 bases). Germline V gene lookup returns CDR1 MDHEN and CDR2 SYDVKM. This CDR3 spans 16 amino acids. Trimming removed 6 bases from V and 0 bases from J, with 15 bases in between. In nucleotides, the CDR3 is TGTGCCAGCAGCCCCGGGACACATCATAGCAATCAGCCCCAGCATTTT. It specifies CASSPGTHHSNQPQHF.

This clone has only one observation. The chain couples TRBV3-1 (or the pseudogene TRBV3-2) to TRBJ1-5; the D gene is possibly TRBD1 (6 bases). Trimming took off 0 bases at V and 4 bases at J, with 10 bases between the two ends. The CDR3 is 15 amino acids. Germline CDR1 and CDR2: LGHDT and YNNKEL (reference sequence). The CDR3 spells CASSQDGDTNQPQHF. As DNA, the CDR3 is TGTGCCAGCAGCCAAGATGGGGACACTAATCAGCCCCAGCATTTT.

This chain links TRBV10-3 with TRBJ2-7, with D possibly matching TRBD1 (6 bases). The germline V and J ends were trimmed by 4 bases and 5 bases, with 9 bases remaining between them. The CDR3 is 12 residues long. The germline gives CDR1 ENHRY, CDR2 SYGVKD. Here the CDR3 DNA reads TGTGCCATCAGTGGCACAGGGAACGAGCAGTACTTC. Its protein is CAISGTGNEQYF.

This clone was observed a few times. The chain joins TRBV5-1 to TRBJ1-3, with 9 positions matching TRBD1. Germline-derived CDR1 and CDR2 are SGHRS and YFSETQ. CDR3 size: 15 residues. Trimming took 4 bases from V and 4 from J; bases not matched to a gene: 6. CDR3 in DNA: TGCGCCAGCAGCACCACAGGGGGCACCGGAAACACCATATATTTT. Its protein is CASSTTGGTGNTIYF.

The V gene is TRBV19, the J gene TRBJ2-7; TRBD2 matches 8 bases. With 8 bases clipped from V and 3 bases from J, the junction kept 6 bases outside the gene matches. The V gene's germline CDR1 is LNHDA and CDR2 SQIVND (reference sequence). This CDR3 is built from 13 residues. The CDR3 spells CASRSAGGYEQYF. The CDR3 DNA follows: TGTGCCAGTCGCTCGGCGGGGGGCTACGAGCAGTACTTC. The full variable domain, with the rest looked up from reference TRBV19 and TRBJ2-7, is DGGITQSPKYLFRKEGQNVTLSCEQNLNHDAMYWYRQDPGQGLRLIYYSQIVNDFQKGDIAEGYSVSREKKESFPLTVTSAQKNPTAFYLCASRSAGGYEQYFGPGTRLTVT.

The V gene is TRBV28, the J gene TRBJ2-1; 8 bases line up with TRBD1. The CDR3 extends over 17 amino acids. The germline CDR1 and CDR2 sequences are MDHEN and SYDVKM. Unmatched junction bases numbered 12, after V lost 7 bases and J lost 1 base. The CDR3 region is CASIPGAGGESYNEQFF. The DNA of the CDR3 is TGTGCCAGCATTCCGGGGGCAGGGGGCGAGTCCTACAATGAGCAGTTCTTC.

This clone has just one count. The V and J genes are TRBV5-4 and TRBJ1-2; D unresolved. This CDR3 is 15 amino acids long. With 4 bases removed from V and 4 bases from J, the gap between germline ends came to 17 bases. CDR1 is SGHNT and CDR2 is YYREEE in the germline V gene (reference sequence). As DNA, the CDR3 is TGTGCCAGCAGCCCTCCGGGGAGCGTTACCTATGGCTACACCTTC. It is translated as CASSPPGSVTYGYTF. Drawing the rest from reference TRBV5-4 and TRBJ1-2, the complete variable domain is ETGVTQSPTHLIKTRGQQVTLRCSSQSGHNTVSWYQQALGQGPQFIFQYYREEENGRGNFPPRFSGLQFPNYSSELNVNALELDDSALYLCASSPPGSVTYGYTFGSGTRLTVV.

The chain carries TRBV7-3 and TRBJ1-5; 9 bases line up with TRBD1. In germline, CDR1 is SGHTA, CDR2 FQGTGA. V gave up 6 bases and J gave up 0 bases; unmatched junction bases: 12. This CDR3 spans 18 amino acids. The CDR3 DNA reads TGTGCCAGCAGGCCGGGACAGGGAGACTTTTATAGCAATCAGCCCCAGCATTTT. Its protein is CASRPGQGDFYSNQPQHF.

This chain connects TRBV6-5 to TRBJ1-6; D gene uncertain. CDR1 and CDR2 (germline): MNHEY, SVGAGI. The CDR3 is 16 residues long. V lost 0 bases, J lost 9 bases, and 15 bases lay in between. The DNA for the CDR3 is TGTGCCAGCAGTTACTCAAAGGAGTGGCGGGGTTCACCCCTCCACTTT. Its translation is CASSYSKEWRGSPLHF.